The next 9 T cell receptor beta chains were all read from a single sample in a study of vaccination effects on CD4 cells after COVID-19. Sequenced by immunoSEQ multiplex PCR; TCRdb stores in-frame clones only, minus some. The sample includes approximately 40,000 clones, around 70% of them seen just once. Before sequencing, viral peptide pools were used by the ViraFEST assay to expand antigen-specific CD4+ T cells. The culture ran for about 11 days, and then CD4+ T cells were isolated. No vaccinee had earlier SARS-CoV-2 infection, and nucleocapsid antibodies were negative. Their antigens remain unidentified. Sample: CD4+ T cells from PBMCs cultured with SARS-CoV-2 spike peptides, taken before COVID-19 vaccination. These receptors were obtained from a human donor who received a COVID-19 vaccine.

The rearrangement links TRBV18 to TRBJ2-1, with 14 bases that match TRBD2. J lost 4 bases, V lost 6 bases, and 8 bases had no gene match. The V gene's germline CDR1 is KGHSH and CDR2 LQKENI. There are 17 residues in the CDR3. The CDR3 DNA sequence: TGTGCCAGCTCCCCGACTAGCGGGGGGGCCATTTACAATGAGCAGTTCTTC. Encoded protein: CASSPTSGGAIYNEQFF.

V usage is TRBV6-5 and J usage is TRBJ2-5, with D possibly matching TRBD1 (5 bases). The CDR3 has 14 amino acids. Germline-derived CDR1 and CDR2 are MNHEY and SVGAGI. Trimming pared 2 bases from V and 5 bases from J, leaving 12 bases between. CDR3 amino acids: CASSYGRRQETQYF. Written as DNA, the CDR3 is TGTGCCAGCAGTTACGGAAGGCGACAGGAGACCCAGTACTTC.

J is TRBJ2-1 and V is TRBV27; D might be TRBD1 or TRBD2, each matching 5 bases. Germline lookup yields CDR1 MNHEY and CDR2 SMNVEV (reference sequence). Trimming removed 4 bases from V and 3 bases from J, with 19 bases in between. CDR3 length: 17 amino acids. CDR3 bases: TGTGCCAGCAGTTCTCTTTCGGGACCACGACTCTACAATGAGCAGTTCTTC. It encodes CASSSLSGPRLYNEQFF.

This clone was counted once. The rearrangement uses TRBV6-5 and TRBJ1-1, with D unclear. This CDR3 comprises 12 residues. Germline loops: CDR1 MNHEY, CDR2 SVGAGI. V shed 8 bases and J shed 5 bases, with 12 bases lying between them. This chain's CDR3 is CASAGGRTEAFF. The CDR3 region has the DNA TGTGCCAGCGCAGGCGGGAGAACTGAAGCTTTCTTT.

The table lists this clone with a count of one. The genes are TRBV18 and TRBJ2-1; 10 bases align to TRBD2. Germline V gene sequence: CDR1 KGHSH, CDR2 LQKENI. J was trimmed by 6 bases and V by 2 bases; bases with no gene match: 4. This CDR3 has 15 amino acids. This chain's CDR3 is CASSPAGLASNEQFF. The DNA for the CDR3 is TGTGCCAGCTCACCAGCGGGACTAGCGTCCAATGAGCAGTTCTTC.

This sequence joins TRBV6-2 or TRBV6-3 and TRBJ2-4, with D uncertain. The CDR3 spans 16 residues. V dropped 2 bases and J dropped 0 bases, with 11 bases sitting between them. The germline gives CDR1 MNHEY, CDR2 SVGEGT. The CDR3 protein is CASSYTRTVAKNIQYF. CDR3 DNA: TGTGCCAGCAGTTACACGAGAACAGTAGCCAAAAACATTCAGTACTTC.

The rearrangement uses TRBV10-3 and TRBJ1-5; no firm D call. Looked up from germline, CDR1 is ENHRY and CDR2 is SYGVKD. The CDR3 extends over 15 amino acids. Trimming pared 0 bases from V and 3 bases from J, leaving 9 bases between. CDR3: CAISESSGPNQPQHF. DNA of the CDR3: TGTGCCATCAGTGAGTCGAGCGGCCCCAATCAGCCCCAGCATTTT.

The V and J genes are TRBV5-4 and TRBJ2-1; D might be TRBD2 (7 bases). Germline-derived CDR1 and CDR2 are SGHNT and YYREEE (reference sequence). There are 17 residues in the CDR3. Trimming removed 3 bases from V and 3 bases from J, with 19 bases in between. CDR3 DNA sequence: TGTGCCAGCAGCTCCACGGGGAGGGGGGTTAGCTACAATGAGCAGTTCTTC. Translated: CASSSTGRGVSYNEQFF.

V is TRBV2 and J is TRBJ1-2; D gene ambiguous. The CDR3 is 15 residues long. Germline CDR1 and CDR2: SNHLY and FYNNEI. V was trimmed by 5 bases and J by 3 bases, leaving 16 bases between them. CDR3 nucleotides: TGTGCCAGCAGTCAGGCTCCAGGTGGGGACTATGGCTACACCTTC. This codes for CASSQAPGGDYGYTF.